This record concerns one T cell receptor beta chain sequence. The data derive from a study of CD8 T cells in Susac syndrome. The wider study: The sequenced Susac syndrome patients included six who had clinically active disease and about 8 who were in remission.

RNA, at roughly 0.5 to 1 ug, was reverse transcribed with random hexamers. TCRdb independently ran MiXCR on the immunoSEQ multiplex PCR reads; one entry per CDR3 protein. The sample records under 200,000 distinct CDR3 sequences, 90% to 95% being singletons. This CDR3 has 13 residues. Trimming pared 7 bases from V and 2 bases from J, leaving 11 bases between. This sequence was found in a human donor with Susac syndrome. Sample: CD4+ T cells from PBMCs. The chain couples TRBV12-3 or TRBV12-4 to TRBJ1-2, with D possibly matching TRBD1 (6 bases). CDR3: CASTWDTNYGYTF. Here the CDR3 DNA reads TGTGCCAGCACCTGGGACACCAACTATGGCTACACCTTC.